Listed below are T cell receptor beta chains from one sample, sequenced in a study of blood T cell repertoires in COVID-19. Measured with immunoSEQ multiplex PCR; TCRdb has only the in-frame clones, and not every one. The sample lists 120,000 or so clones; 88% were seen once. Sequenced: peripheral blood. The receptors here all came from a human donor in a cohort sampled during active COVID-19. Both conserved end residues are part of each CDR3. A D gene is named only where the DNA matches it firmly. The listing skips clone size in some rows; elsewhere it reads once, few, many or a size class.

v_call	d_call	j_call	clone_size	cdr3_nt	cdr3_aa
TRBV6-5	-	TRBJ1-1	-	TGTGCCAGCGGCCCCCATGGGGCCATGAACACTGAAGCTTTCTTT	CASGPHGAMNTEAFF
TRBV5-1	TRBD2	TRBJ2-5	-	TGCGCCACCAAGCCCTATATTAGCGGGATCCAAGAGACCCAGTACTTC	CATKPYISGIQETQYF
TRBV11-2	-	TRBJ1-1	-	TGTGCCAGCAGCCCAAGGTCAGCATCGGGTGAAGCTTTCTTT	CASSPRSASGEAFF
TRBV2	TRBD2	TRBJ2-1	once	TGTGCCAGCAGTGAAAAATCGGGAGGGGGAGATGAGCAGTTCTTC	CASSEKSGGGDEQFF
TRBV7-9	-	TRBJ2-1	-	TGTGCCAGCATGTCGGTATTCAGGGGTGGGTACAATGAGCAGTTCTTC	CASMSVFRGGYNEQFF
TRBV4-1	-	TRBJ1-5	few	TGCGCCAGCAGCCCTACGGGGAATCAGCCCCAGCATTTT	CASSPTGNQPQHF
TRBV9	TRBD2	TRBJ2-3	once	TGTGCCAGCAGCCCAGAAAGCGGGGGGGCGGATACGCAGTATTTT	CASSPESGGADTQYF
TRBV5-1	TRBD1	TRBJ2-7	-	TGCGCCAGCAGCTCGGGACAGGGTTATAACGAGCAGTACTTC	CASSSGQGYNEQYF
TRBV2	-	TRBJ1-5	once	TGTGCCAGCAGTTCCGGGAAAAAAGGCAATCAGCCCCAGCATTTT	CASSSGKKGNQPQHF
TRBV6-5	-	TRBJ1-5	-	TGTGCCAGCCGGGAGGGCACTAGCAATCAGCCCCAGCATTTT	CASREGTSNQPQHF
TRBV18	-	TRBJ1-2	-	TGTGCCAGCTCACCACCGACAGACTATGGCTACACCTTC	CASSPPTDYGYTF
TRBV6-2/TRBV6-3	TRBD2	TRBJ2-7	-	TGTGCCAGCAGTTACATAGCGGGGGGTCGCGAGCAGTACTTC	CASSYIAGGREQYF
TRBV3-1/TRBV3-2	-	TRBJ2-2	-	TGTGCCAGCAGCCAAGGGCAGGGTATAGCCGGGGAGCTGTTTTTT	CASSQGQGIAGELFF
TRBV14	-	TRBJ1-2	-	TGTGCCAGCAGCCAAGATTTAGCCGATGGCTACACCTTC	CASSQDLADGYTF
TRBV2	TRBD1	TRBJ1-5	-	TGTGCCAGCAGTGGGGGGACAGGGGTTGGGTATCAGCCCCAGCATTTT	CASSGGTGVGYQPQHF
TRBV7-9	-	TRBJ1-1	-	TGTGCCAGCAGCATCGGGGGGTGGACTGAAGCTTTCTTT	CASSIGGWTEAFF
TRBV11-2	TRBD2	TRBJ2-1	-	TGTGCCAGCAGCTTAGTAACTAGCGGGGGGTACAATGAGCAGTTCTTC	CASSLVTSGGYNEQFF
TRBV6-5	-	TRBJ1-6	-	TGTGCCAGCAGCCGACCCCAGGGAAGAACCCTCCACTTT	CASSRPQGRTLHF
TRBV27	TRBD2	TRBJ2-7	-	TGTGCCAGCAGTTTATCTCTAGCGGGAGTCTCCTACGAGCAGTACTTC	CASSLSLAGVSYEQYF
TRBV9	-	TRBJ2-3	-	TGTGCCAGCAGCCCCAGAGGAGGGAGCACAGATACGCAGTATTTT	CASSPRGGSTDTQYF
TRBV5-5	TRBD1	TRBJ1-2	-	TGTGCCAGCAGCCCGGAGCAGGGGGCGTGGGGCTACACCTTC	CASSPEQGAWGYTF
TRBV11-2	-	TRBJ2-7	-	TGTGCCAGCAGCTTATGGCAGGGGCCCTCCTACGAGCAGTACTTC	CASSLWQGPSYEQYF
TRBV15	-	TRBJ1-1	-	TGTGCCACCAGCATAGGAGTCATGAACACTGAAGCTTTCTTT	CATSIGVMNTEAFF
TRBV6-2/TRBV6-3	TRBD2	TRBJ2-5	-	TGTGCCAGCAGCCCTGTGACTAGCGGGGGGACAGAGACCCAGTACTTC	CASSPVTSGGTETQYF
TRBV27	TRBD1	TRBJ1-2	once	TGTGCCAGCAGTCCACAGGGGGCTTTTAACTATGGCTACACCTTC	CASSPQGAFNYGYTF
TRBV6-5	-	TRBJ2-6	-	TGTGCCAGCACCGAAGACAGCTCTGGGGCCAACGTCCTGACTTTC	CASTEDSSGANVLTF
TRBV7-2	-	TRBJ2-3	-	TGTGCCAGCAGCCCGGGCACAGATACGCAGTATTTT	CASSPGTDTQYF
TRBV29-1	TRBD1	TRBJ1-1	-	TGCAGCGTTGTCACAGGGGGGACTGAAGCTTTCTTT	CSVVTGGTEAFF
TRBV29-1	-	TRBJ2-7	-	TGCAGCGTTGAAGCCGGTTACGAGCAGTACTTC	CSVEAGYEQYF
TRBV7-9	-	TRBJ2-1	-	TGTGCCAGCAGCTTATGGCGCTCGGGCAATGAGCAGTTCTTC	CASSLWRSGNEQFF
TRBV7-9	TRBD1	TRBJ1-4	-	TGTGCCAGCAGCCCCGGACGCGACAGGGCGTTTTTT	CASSPGRDRAFF
TRBV2	-	TRBJ2-7	-	TGTGCCAGCAGTGAGAACAACTACGAGCAGTACTTC	CASSENNYEQYF
TRBV7-2	TRBD2	TRBJ2-7	-	TGTGCCAGCAGCTGGGAACTAGCGGGAGGTGGAGAGCAGTACTTC	CASSWELAGGGEQYF
TRBV7-6	-	TRBJ2-5	-	TGTGCCACCCAAATCGGACAGCAATACCAAGAGACCCAGTACTTC	CATQIGQQYQETQYF
TRBV3-1/TRBV3-2	-	TRBJ1-5	-	TGTGCCAGCAGCCAAACCAGTAATCAGCCCCAGCATTTT	CASSQTSNQPQHF
TRBV28	TRBD1	TRBJ1-2	-	TGTGCCAGCAGTCAGGGGACAGCCTATGGCTACACCTTC	CASSQGTAYGYTF
TRBV4-1	TRBD2	TRBJ2-3	-	TGCGCCAGCAGCCAAGAATCCGGGCGGGGGGCGACAGATACGCAGTATTTT	CASSQESGRGATDTQYF